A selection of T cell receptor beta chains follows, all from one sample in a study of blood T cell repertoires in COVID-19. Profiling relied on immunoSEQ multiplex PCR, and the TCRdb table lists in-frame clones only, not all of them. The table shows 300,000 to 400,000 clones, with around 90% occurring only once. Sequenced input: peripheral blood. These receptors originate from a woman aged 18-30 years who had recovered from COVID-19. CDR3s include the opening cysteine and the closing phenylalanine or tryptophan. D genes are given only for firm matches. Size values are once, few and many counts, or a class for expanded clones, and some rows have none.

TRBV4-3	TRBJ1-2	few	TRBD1	TGCGCCAGCAGCCATGGAGACAGGGCGCTCTCTGGCTACACCTTC	CASSHGDRALSGYTF
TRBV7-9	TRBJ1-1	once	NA	TGTGCCAGCAGCCTAGGGGGAGGGAACACTGAAGCTTTCTTT	CASSLGGGNTEAFF
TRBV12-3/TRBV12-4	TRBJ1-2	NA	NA	TGTGCCAGCAGTGAGACAGTTAACTATGGCTACACCTTC	CASSETVNYGYTF
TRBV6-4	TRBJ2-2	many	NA	TGTGCCAGCAGCGTGCAGGGTGGCACCGGGGAGCTGTTTTTT	CASSVQGGTGELFF
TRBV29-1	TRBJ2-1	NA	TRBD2	TGCAGCGTCCGCGGGAGGAGCTCCTACAATGAGCAGTTCTTC	CSVRGRSSYNEQFF
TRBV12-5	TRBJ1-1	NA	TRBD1	TGTGCTAGTGGTTTGGTCTTGGGACAGGCGAACACTGAAGCTTTCTTT	CASGLVLGQANTEAFF
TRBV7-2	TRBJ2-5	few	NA	TGTGCCAGCAGCTTACTAGTTGAGACCCAGTACTTC	CASSLLVETQYF
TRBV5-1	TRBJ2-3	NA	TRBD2	TGCGCCAGCAGCTTGGGGACTAGCGAGGCAGATACGCAGTATTTT	CASSLGTSEADTQYF
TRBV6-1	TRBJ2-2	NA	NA	TGTGCCAGCAGTGAGGAGGCCGGGGAGCTGTTTTTT	CASSEEAGELFF
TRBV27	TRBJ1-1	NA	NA	TGTGCCAGCAGTTCAGGACAGCTCATGAACACTGAAGCTTTCTTT	CASSSGQLMNTEAFF
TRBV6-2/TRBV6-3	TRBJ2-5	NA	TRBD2	TGTGCCAGCAGTTACAGGACCGTAGCGGGAGGATACGGAGAGACCCAGTACTTC	CASSYRTVAGGYGETQYF
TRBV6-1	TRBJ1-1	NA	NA	TGTGCCAGCAGTGGAGCGGGCAACACTGAAGCTTTCTTT	CASSGAGNTEAFF
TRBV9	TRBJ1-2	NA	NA	TGTGCCAGCAGCGGCTCCGGGACAAGCAATGGCTACACCTTC	CASSGSGTSNGYTF
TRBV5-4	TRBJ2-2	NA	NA	TGTGCCAGCAGCTTGGGACAGGACACCGGGGAGCTGTTTTTT	CASSLGQDTGELFF
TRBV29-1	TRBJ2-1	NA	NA	TGCAGCGTGATTGGGGGTCCTAGCGCTCCCAGCAACGAGCAGTTCTTC	CSVIGGPSAPSNEQFF
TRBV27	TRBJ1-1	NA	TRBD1	TGTGCCAGCAGTCCTCGGACAGGGGCTGAAGCTTTCTTT	CASSPRTGAEAFF
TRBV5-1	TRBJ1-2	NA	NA	TGCGCCAGCAGCTTGGGTCAGGGGACCTATGGCTACACCTTC	CASSLGQGTYGYTF
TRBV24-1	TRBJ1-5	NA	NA	TGTGCCACCAGTGATTTCCGATCGGGGGGTCATCAGCCCCAGCATTTT	CATSDFRSGGHQPQHF
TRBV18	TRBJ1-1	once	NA	TGTGCCAGCAACCAGGGAATAAACACTGAAGCTTTCTTT	CASNQGINTEAFF
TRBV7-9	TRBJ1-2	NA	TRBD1	TGTGCCAGCAGCGAAGGGGGCAGGGACGGCTACACCTTC	CASSEGGRDGYTF
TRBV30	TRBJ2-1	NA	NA	TGTGCCTGGAGCCCTTGGCTGAATGAGCAGTTCTTC	CAWSPWLNEQFF
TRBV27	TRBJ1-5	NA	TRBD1	TGTGCCAGCTCCACAGGGGCCCAGCCCCAGCATTTT	CASSTGAQPQHF
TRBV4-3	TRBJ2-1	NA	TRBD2	TGCGCCAGCAGCCAAGATAAAAGCGGGAGGCGCCTTTACAATGAGCAGTTCTTC	CASSQDKSGRRLYNEQFF
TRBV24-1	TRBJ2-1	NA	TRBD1	TGTGCCACCAGTGGGCTGGGAGGGGACAGGGGCTACAATGAGCAGTTCTTC	CATSGLGGDRGYNEQFF
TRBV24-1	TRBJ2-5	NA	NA	TGTGCCACCAGTGGTCTGTACCAAGAGACCCAGTACTTC	CATSGLYQETQYF
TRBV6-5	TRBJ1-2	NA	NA	TGTGCCAGCAGTTACTCACCGGCAGGGGTGAGCTATGGCTACACCTTC	CASSYSPAGVSYGYTF
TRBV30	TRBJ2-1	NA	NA	TGTGCCTGGAGTGGAATCGGGATTGGGCAGTTCTTC	CAWSGIGIGQFF
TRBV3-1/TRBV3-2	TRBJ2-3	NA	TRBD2	TGTGCCAGCAGCCCTCGTGGGGTAGCGGGAGTGCAAGATACGCAGTATTTT	CASSPRGVAGVQDTQYF